Here is one T cell receptor (beta chain) with its context. The entry originates in a study of blood T cell repertoires in COVID-19. The method was immunoSEQ multiplex PCR; TCRdb's version includes in-frame clones alone and lacks a portion of them. This table holds 35,000 to 45,000 clones, about 82% found once. CDR1 is SGHTA, CDR2 FQGTGA, per germline. This CDR3 spans 16 amino acids. With 5 bases removed from V and 9 bases from J, the gap between germline ends came to 23 bases. The chain joins TRBV7-3 to TRBJ2-1; D is undetermined. Sequences were obtained from peripheral blood. The receptor was derived from a human donor in a cohort sampled during active COVID-19. The CDR3 nucleotides read TGTGCCAGCAGCCCTTCGTTTAGCCCCATTACGGGTGAGCAGTTCTTC. Translation: CASSPSFSPITGEQFF.